A selection of T cell receptor beta chains follows, all from one sample in a study of early T cells in non-severe SARS-CoV-2 infection. Using its own MiXCR run on the 5' RACE reads, TCRdb lists one record per CDR3 protein. The data contain 25,000 to 30,000 distinct CDR3 sequences, less than 6.5% of them singletons. The material was whole blood, obtained at baseline. Source of these receptors: an adult who was a healthcare worker with PCR-confirmed SARS-CoV-2 infection or an uninfected control (not recorded which). Each CDR3 is given with its conserved first and last residue. D genes are given only for firm matches. Expanded clones get a size class; other rows say once, few or many, or leave the size out.

D	size	V	J	DNA	CDR3
-	few	TRBV5-5	TRBJ1-4	TGTGCCAGCAGCCCGGGGGCCTCAACTAATGAAAAACTGTTTTTT	CASSPGASTNEKLFF
TRBD1	many	TRBV29-1	TRBJ2-5	TGCAGCGTGGGACAGGGGGGAGAGGAGACCCAGTACTTC	CSVGQGGEETQYF
-	many	TRBV19	TRBJ2-1	TGTGCCAGTAGTGGACTATCTTCCTACAATGAGCAGTTCTTC	CASSGLSSYNEQFF
-	few	TRBV20-1	TRBJ2-1	TGCAGTGCTAGTGGTAGCGAATACAATGAGCAGTTCTTC	CSASGSEYNEQFF
TRBD1	many	TRBV4-3	TRBJ1-4	TGCGCCAGCAGCCAAGAAAGGGCCGACAGGGGGGGAAAACTGTTTTTT	CASSQERADRGGKLFF
-	-	TRBV7-3	TRBJ2-3	TGTGCCAGCAGCTTGCGCGGGCGATCTAGCACAGATACGCAGTATTTT	CASSLRGRSSTDTQYF
TRBD2	many	TRBV6-5	TRBJ2-3	TGTGCCAGCAGTTACTTCCCCCCGGGGGGAGGCACAGATACGCAGTATTTT	CASSYFPPGGGTDTQYF
-	few	TRBV6-2/TRBV6-3	TRBJ2-7	TGTGCCAGCAGTTACCACCCCGCCCCAGTGAGCTCCTACGAGCAGTACTTC	CASSYHPAPVSSYEQYF
-	-	TRBV19	TRBJ2-3	TGTGCCAGTGCATCACTTTGGCGGGGCTCGAAGGGTACGCTGTATTTT	CASASLWRGSKGTLYF
TRBD1	-	TRBV10-3	TRBJ2-7	TGTGCCATCAGTGAGACAGGGGCCTACGAGCAGTACTTC	CAISETGAYEQYF
TRBD2	many	TRBV7-9	TRBJ2-5	TGTGCCAGCAGCTTAGTATCAGGGAGGGGTCGGGAGACCCAGTACTTC	CASSLVSGRGRETQYF
-	-	TRBV12-5	TRBJ1-1	TGTGCTAGTGGAACACCACCGGGAGGTACTGAAGCTTTCTTT	CASGTPPGGTEAFF
TRBD2	many	TRBV12-3/TRBV12-4	TRBJ2-1	TGTGCCAGCATTTTCCTAGCGGGATCTTACAATGAGCAGTTCTTC	CASIFLAGSYNEQFF
-	few	TRBV20-1	TRBJ1-5	TGCAGTGCTAGGTACGGAAATCAGCCCCAGCATTTT	CSARYGNQPQHF
-	many	TRBV12-3/TRBV12-4	TRBJ1-1	TGTGCCAGCAGTTTAGAAATAAGGGATAGAGCTTTCTTT	CASSLEIRDRAFF
TRBD1	-	TRBV6-5	TRBJ1-2	TGTGCCAGCACCCCCCAGGGGGGTTTTGAGGGCTACACCTTC	CASTPQGGFEGYTF
-	many	TRBV7-9	TRBJ2-5	TGTGCCAGCACCATACCCGGAACTGCGGCAGGGACCCAGTACTTC	CASTIPGTAAGTQYF
-	many	TRBV28	TRBJ2-7	TGTGCCAGCAGCAGGACCTGGGAGCAGTACTTC	CASSRTWEQYF
TRBD1	few	TRBV2	TRBJ1-5	TGTGCCAGCAGTGACATACAGGGGTACGATCAGCCCCAGCATTTT	CASSDIQGYDQPQHF
-	many	TRBV4-3	TRBJ1-6	TGCGCCAGCAGCCAAACGCGGGGGTGGACACCGGATAATTCACCCCTCCACTTT	CASSQTRGWTPDNSPLHF
-	many	TRBV5-1	TRBJ1-1	TGCGCCAGCAGCCCGGGACTGTCTGAAGCTTTCTTT	CASSPGLSEAFF
-	many	TRBV19	TRBJ1-5	TGTGCCAGTAGTATCGGGGGCCAAACCAATCAGCCCCAGCATTTT	CASSIGGQTNQPQHF
TRBD1	many	TRBV14	TRBJ2-7	TGTGCCAGCAGCCCCTGGACAGGGTCGGCGGGGGAGCAGTACTTC	CASSPWTGSAGEQYF
TRBD2	many	TRBV7-9	TRBJ2-1	TGTGCCAGCAGCTTCTTAAGACTAGCGAATGAGCAGTTCTTC	CASSFLRLANEQFF
TRBD2	many	TRBV5-5	TRBJ2-1	TGTGCCAGCAGTCGGGCGGGAGTCAACAATGAGCAGTTCTTC	CASSRAGVNNEQFF
TRBD1	few	TRBV18	TRBJ2-3	TGTGCCAGCTCACCAACAGGGGGCGGATTCACAGATACGCAGTATTTT	CASSPTGGGFTDTQYF
-	many	TRBV18	TRBJ1-1	TGTGCCAGCTCACCCCCGTCCGGCACTGAAGCTTTCTTT	CASSPPSGTEAFF
-	-	TRBV3-1	TRBJ1-1	TGTGCCAGCAGCCAAGATACTGCTCTGGTGGGGGAAGCTTTCTTT	CASSQDTALVGEAFF
-	many	TRBV7-2	TRBJ2-1	TGTGCCAGCAGCCCGTTCCCCTCCTACAATGAGCAGTTCTTC	CASSPFPSYNEQFF
-	few	TRBV29-1	TRBJ2-1	TGCAGCGTTGTGAGCCTAAACGTCAATGAGCAGTTCTTC	CSVVSLNVNEQFF
TRBD2	few	TRBV6-5	TRBJ2-1	TGTGCCAGCAGTTACCGGACTAGCGGGGGACCTGAGCAGTTCTTC	CASSYRTSGGPEQFF
-	many	TRBV4-1	TRBJ1-2	TGCGCCAGCAGCCAGGGTAACAGGGAGGCGGATGGCTACACCTTC	CASSQGNREADGYTF
TRBD2	many	TRBV7-9	TRBJ2-7	TGTGCCAGCAGCCCATGGGAGGGGAACGAGCAGTACTTC	CASSPWEGNEQYF
-	few	TRBV25-1	TRBJ1-2	TGTGCCAGCAGGGCCGGGGGGGTCCCTTATGGCTACACCTTC	CASRAGGVPYGYTF
TRBD2	many	TRBV4-3	TRBJ2-3	TGCGCCAGCAGCCGAGGAAGCGGGGGCACAGATACGCAGTATTTT	CASSRGSGGTDTQYF
-	few	TRBV5-1	TRBJ2-7	TGCGCCAGCAGCTCGTATACACAGAGCTACGAGCAGTACTTC	CASSSYTQSYEQYF
TRBD2	many	TRBV19	TRBJ2-5	TGTGCCAGTAGTATCCGGACTAGCGGGGTGCAAGAGACCCAGTACTTC	CASSIRTSGVQETQYF
-	-	TRBV7-6	TRBJ2-5	TGTGCCAGCAGCTTAGGAACCCAAGAGACCCAGTACTTC	CASSLGTQETQYF
TRBD2	-	TRBV7-9	TRBJ2-5	TGTGCCAGCAGCTTAGCCTTAGCGGGGCAAGAGACCCAGTACTTC	CASSLALAGQETQYF
TRBD1	-	TRBV3-1	TRBJ2-5	TGTGCCAGCAGCCGGACAGGGGGCCCGGAGACCCAGTACTTC	CASSRTGGPETQYF
-	many	TRBV25-1	TRBJ1-2	TGTGCCAGCGGGCACGGCTATGGCTACACCTTC	CASGHGYGYTF
-	many	TRBV11-2	TRBJ2-1	TGTGCCAGCAGCTTAGAGGGGGCGCTCGGTGAGCAGTTCTTC	CASSLEGALGEQFF
-	few	TRBV11-1	TRBJ2-7	TGTGCCAGCAGCTTAGGGGGAAGTCTTACTTCCTACGAGCAGTACTTC	CASSLGGSLTSYEQYF
-	many	TRBV20-1	TRBJ2-1	TGCAGTGCTAGAGCGCCCACCGTTCCCGGTAATGAGCAGTTCTTC	CSARAPTVPGNEQFF
-	many	TRBV9	TRBJ1-5	TGTGCCAGCAGCCCAAAAGAGGGGGTCAGGCAGCCCCAGCATTTT	CASSPKEGVRQPQHF
-	many	TRBV7-2	TRBJ1-2	TGTGCCAGCAGCTTAGAGGGAGGATCCTATGGCTACACCTTC	CASSLEGGSYGYTF
-	many	TRBV20-1	TRBJ1-1	TGCAGTGCTAGCCCGGGGTTCATGAACACTGAAGCTTTCTTT	CSASPGFMNTEAFF
TRBD2	few	TRBV5-1	TRBJ2-7	TGCGCCACACGACAGATCCCGACTAGCGGGGACTACGAGCAGTACTTC	CATRQIPTSGDYEQYF
-	many	TRBV12-3/TRBV12-4	TRBJ2-3	TGTGCCAGCAGTTTAATGACAGATACGCAGTATTTT	CASSLMTDTQYF
TRBD2	few	TRBV7-9	TRBJ2-7	TGTGCCAGCAGCGCGGGACTAGCGGGCGGGAAGCAGTACTTC	CASSAGLAGGKQYF
-	-	TRBV6-2/TRBV6-3	TRBJ2-3	TGTGCCAGTCTAAGCCCAATCGGAACAGATACGCAGTATTTT	CASLSPIGTDTQYF
TRBD2	few	TRBV5-8	TRBJ2-5	TGTGCCAGCAGCCCTGGGACTAGCGGGGGGAATCCAGAGACCCAGTACTTC	CASSPGTSGGNPETQYF
TRBD1	many	TRBV20-1	TRBJ1-1	TGCAGTGCCACCCCAGGGGGTGGGACTGAAGCTTTCTTT	CSATPGGGTEAFF